The 23 T cell receptor beta chains below come from one sample, sequenced in a study of control samples from healthy donors and cancer patients. Clones were read by immunoSEQ multiplex PCR, and TCRdb kept only the in-frame ones, dropping some. This sample has 170,000 or so clones, with under 95% found just once. Input material: blood. The receptors shown here come from a woman between 18 and 30 years old in good health.

The chain couples TRBV25-1 to TRBJ2-5, with 9 bases lining up with TRBD2. This CDR3 comprises 14 residues. Trimming cost V 6 bases and J 4 bases; bases outside gene matches: 6. Germline-derived CDR1 and CDR2 are MGHDK and SYGVNS. The CDR3 sequence is CASSPTSGLETQYF. The DNA for the CDR3 is TGTGCCAGCAGCCCGACTAGCGGCTTAGAGACCCAGTACTTC.

This clone was observed once. The chain links TRBV4-3 to TRBJ2-3; a possible D gene is TRBD2 (5 bases). The V and J ends lost 1 base and 6 bases respectively, with 14 bases between them. CDR1 and CDR2 from the germline V gene are LGHNA and YSLEER. The CDR3 extends over 15 amino acids. The chain's CDR3 is CASSQGGGSPDTQYF. The CDR3 DNA reads TGCGCCAGCAGCCAAGGGGGTGGGAGCCCGGATACGCAGTATTTT.

The chain has TRBV5-1 and TRBJ2-5; no clear D. V was clipped by 1 base and J by 3 bases, with 16 bases between them. This CDR3 has 16 amino acids. CDR1 is SGHRS and CDR2 is YFSETQ in the germline V gene. The CDR3 DNA is TGCGCCAGCAGCTTGAGCTCTTCAGGTAGAAAAGAGACCCAGTACTTC. Translated, it gives CASSLSSSGRKETQYF.

This sequence joins TRBV25-1 and TRBJ1-4; the match to TRBD1 covers 7 bases. V trimming: 8 bases; J trimming: 4 bases; junction bases outside the gene matches: 7. The CDR3 is made up of 14 amino acids. Germline V gene sequence: CDR1 MGHDK, CDR2 SYGVNS. The CDR3 region is CASSDRVLNEKLFF. The CDR3 region has the DNA TGTGCCAGCTCCGACAGGGTTCTTAATGAAAAACTGTTTTTT.

In DNA form, the CDR3 reads TGTGCCAGCAGCTTCAGGGACAGGTTCTACGAGCAGTACTTC. Translated, it gives CASSFRDRFYEQYF. V gene TRBV7-2 combines with J gene TRBJ2-7; 8 bases agree with TRBD1. V dropped 3 bases and J dropped 3; count of bases not matched to a gene: 4. The CDR3 spans 14 residues. Germline CDR1 reads SGHTA; CDR2 reads FQGNSA.

This clone was seen a single time. This chain links TRBV5-6 with TRBJ2-1, with 11 bases that match TRBD2. Trimming took 4 bases from V and 2 from J; bases not matched to a gene: 11. This CDR3 comprises 18 residues. The germline gives CDR1 SGHDT, CDR2 YYEEEE. In DNA form, the CDR3 reads TGTGCCAGCAGCGGTACTAGCGGGAGTTTCACCGCCTACAATGAGCAGTTCTTC. Translated: CASSGTSGSFTAYNEQFF.

This sequence joins TRBV28 and TRBJ2-5, with D unresolved. Trimming shortened V by 6 bases and J by 0 bases, and 17 bases separated the two germline ends. Germline CDR1 MDHEN, CDR2 SYDVKM. The CDR3 has 16 residues. CDR3 bases: TGTGCCAGCAGCCACTTGGAGCGCCGAGACCAAGAGACCCAGTACTTC. This codes for CASSHLERRDQETQYF.

This clone was observed once. J is TRBJ2-7 and V is TRBV10-3; 7 bases fit TRBD2. The CDR3 runs 15 residues. Trimming took 4 bases from V and 3 from J; bases not matched to a gene: 9. Germline-derived CDR1 and CDR2 are ENHRY and SYGVKD. CDR3 bases: TGTGCCATCAGTGGGGGGGGACGCAGGGACTACGAGCAGTACTTC. Amino acid sequence: CAISGGGRRDYEQYF.

This chain joins TRBV28 and TRBJ2-5; TRBD1 is a possible D gene (5 bases). V lost 3 bases and J lost 5, with 19 bases in between. The CDR3 covers 16 residues. CDR1 is MDHEN and CDR2 is SYDVKM in the germline V gene. CDR3 sequence reads: CASSFNLRADEETQYF. As DNA, the CDR3 is TGTGCCAGCAGTTTTAACCTCAGGGCGGATGAGGAGACCCAGTACTTC.

The J gene is TRBJ1-2, the V gene TRBV24-1; tentative D call: TRBD1 (5 bases). The V end was cut by 1 base, the J end by 2 bases, with 7 bases between. The CDR3 runs to 14 residues. Looked up from germline, CDR1 is KGHDR and CDR2 is SFDVKD. The CDR3 here is CATSDLGDNYGYTF. CDR3 nucleotide sequence: TGTGCCACCAGTGATTTAGGGGACAACTATGGCTACACCTTC.

In this sample, this clone turned up a few times. The chain joins TRBV28 to TRBJ1-6; perhaps TRBD1 as D (6 bases). The CDR3 is 14 residues long. The germline V gene has CDR1 MDHEN and CDR2 SYDVKM. Trimming stripped 9 bases from V and 9 bases from J, with 18 bases between. CDR3 DNA sequence: TGTGCCAGTACCGGGGCGGGGGGCTCTTCACCCCTCCACTTT. Its protein product is CASTGAGGSSPLHF.

The CDR3 loop is CASSTNPQGLNTEAFF. The CDR3 DNA sequence: TGTGCCAGTAGTACGAATCCCCAGGGGTTGAACACTGAAGCTTTCTTT. The V and J genes are TRBV19 and TRBJ1-1; weak D call: TRBD1 (6 bases). The germline CDR1 and CDR2 sequences are LNHDA and SQIVND (reference sequence). This CDR3 contains 16 residues. The V end was cut by 4 bases, the J end by 0 bases, with 15 bases between.

The V call is TRBV5-4, the J call TRBJ1-2; D gene uncertain. CDR1 SGHNT and CDR2 YYREEE come from the germline V gene (reference sequence). CDR3 length equals 14 residues. V was pared by 4 bases and J by 8 bases, with 18 bases between. In DNA, the CDR3 is TGTGCCAGCAGCCTTCTCCGGGCCCCCAGAGGCTACACCTTC. This gives the protein CASSLLRAPRGYTF.

The V gene is TRBV24-1, the J gene TRBJ1-2, with D possibly TRBD1 on 5 matching bases. The CDR3 loop spans 13 amino acids. Trimming stripped 5 bases from V and 7 bases from J, with 13 bases between. Germline CDR1 KGHDR, CDR2 SFDVKD. CDR3 nucleotides: TGTGCCACCAGTGTCCCGGGGGAGCCTGGCTACACCTTC. It translates to CATSVPGEPGYTF.

The genes are TRBV6-6 and TRBJ2-1; 10 nucleotides agree with TRBD2. Germline V gives CDR1 MNHNY, CDR2 SVGAGI (reference sequence). The CDR3 extends over 15 amino acids. Germline trimming cut 4 bases from V and 9 bases from J; bases unmatched to any gene: 9. The CDR3: CASSFTSGVHVEQFF. CDR3 DNA: TGTGCCAGCAGTTTCACTAGCGGGGTACACGTTGAGCAGTTCTTC.

The V call is TRBV12-5, the J call TRBJ2-5; D gene ambiguous. Looked up from germline, CDR1 is LGHNT and CDR2 is FRNRAP. Trimming cost V 6 bases and J 1 base, with 12 bases left between them. CDR3 size: 14 residues. The CDR3 loop reads CASGPPDGQETQYF. The CDR3, as DNA: TGTGCTAGTGGCCCCCCGGACGGCCAAGAGACCCAGTACTTC.

The chain is built from TRBV6-5 and TRBJ2-1, with D unresolved. CDR3 length: 14 amino acids. V dropped 6 bases and J dropped 0 bases, with 9 bases sitting between them. Germline CDR1 reads MNHEY; CDR2 reads SVGAGI. The DNA for the CDR3 is TGTGCCAGCAGAAGACTGAGCTCCTACAATGAGCAGTTCTTC. This sequence encodes CASRRLSSYNEQFF.

This CDR3 reads CSVGGGSNSNEKLFF. CDR3 DNA sequence: TGCAGCGTTGGCGGGGGATCTAATTCTAATGAAAAACTGTTTTTT. The chain has TRBV29-1 and TRBJ1-4; possibly TRBD1 for D (5 bases). With 4 bases removed from V and 3 bases from J, the gap between germline ends came to 15 bases. The CDR3 is made up of 15 amino acids. In germline, CDR1 is SQVTM, CDR2 ANQGSEA.

The chain joins TRBV7-9 to TRBJ2-7, with D maybe TRBD1 (5 bases). The V end lost 5 bases, the J end lost 0 bases, and 11 bases lay between the germline ends. The V gene's germline CDR1 is SEHNR and CDR2 FQNEAQ (reference sequence). The CDR3 loop spans 14 amino acids. The CDR3 DNA reads as TGTGCCAGCAGCCCCTGGGGCGGCTCCTACGAGCAGTACTTC. It is translated as CASSPWGGSYEQYF.

The rearrangement uses TRBV5-4 and TRBJ2-3; 9 bases line up with TRBD1. There are 16 residues in the CDR3. Per germline, CDR1 SGHNT and CDR2 YYREEE (reference sequence). Trimming at V came to 6 bases and at J to 4 bases, leaving 12 bases not matched to a gene. The DNA of the CDR3 is TGTGCCAGCACCACCTCCGGGACAGGGAGGTCAGATACGCAGTATTTT. It specifies CASTTSGTGRSDTQYF.

This chain uses TRBV3-1 (or the pseudogene TRBV3-2) with TRBJ1-2, with 8 bases fitting TRBD1. Per the germline V gene, CDR1 is LGHDT and CDR2 is YNNKEL (reference sequence). Trimming removed 3 bases from V and 4 bases from J; junction bases left unmatched: 10. There are 16 residues in the CDR3. CDR3 amino acids: CASSHRDQGAGYGYTF. DNA for the CDR3: TGTGCCAGCAGCCATAGAGATCAGGGGGCTGGCTATGGCTACACCTTC.

The chain uses TRBV6-5 and TRBJ2-1; TRBD2 might be the D (7 bases). Per germline, CDR1 MNHEY and CDR2 SVGAGI. The CDR3 runs to 15 residues. The V end lost 1 base, the J end lost 8 bases, and 15 bases lay between the germline ends. The CDR3 region is CASSYYRAGGDEQFF. The CDR3 nucleotides are TGTGCCAGCAGTTACTACAGGGCTGGGGGGGATGAGCAGTTCTTC.

The chain carries TRBV27 and TRBJ1-2; D is unresolved. The CDR3 loop spans 14 amino acids. V shed 4 bases and J shed 8 bases, with 17 bases lying between them. The germline V gene encodes CDR1 MNHEY and CDR2 SMNVEV (reference sequence). The CDR3 protein is CASSSALTWEGYTF. CDR3 in DNA: TGTGCCAGCAGTTCCGCCCTCACATGGGAGGGCTACACCTTC.